These T cell receptor beta chains were read from a single sample in a study of spatial heterogeneity in lung cancer. TCRdb reanalysed the 5' RACE reads using MiXCR and keeps one entry per CDR3 protein. The table shows about 18,000 distinct CDR3 sequences, with around 6.9% occurring only once. The material was lung tumor tissue, obtained at surgery. The receptors here all came from a male donor with early-stage non-small cell lung cancer. Both conserved end residues are part of each CDR3. A D gene is named only where the DNA matches it firmly. The listing skips clone size in some rows; elsewhere it reads once, few, many or a size class.

v_call: TRBV7-6; j_call: TRBJ1-3; d_call: -; clone_size: many; cdr3_nt: TGTGCCAGCAGCTTAGACGAAAGCGCTGGAAACACCATATATTTT; cdr3_aa: CASSLDESAGNTIYF
v_call: TRBV28; j_call: TRBJ1-5; d_call: -; clone_size: many; cdr3_nt: TGTGCCAGCACCCTATACGACGGGACAAAACAGCCCCAGCATTTT; cdr3_aa: CASTLYDGTKQPQHF
v_call: TRBV5-8; j_call: TRBJ2-1; d_call: -; clone_size: -; cdr3_nt: TGTGCCAGCACCACCCAGGGCACCTACAATGAGCAGTTCTTC; cdr3_aa: CASTTQGTYNEQFF
v_call: TRBV6-6; j_call: TRBJ2-3; d_call: -; clone_size: many; cdr3_nt: TGTGCCAGCAGTCTAAATCCGGATACGCAGTATTTT; cdr3_aa: CASSLNPDTQYF
v_call: TRBV7-9; j_call: TRBJ2-3; d_call: -; clone_size: few; cdr3_nt: TGTGCCAGCAGCTCGTCTCTTTCAGATACGCAGTATTTT; cdr3_aa: CASSSSLSDTQYF
v_call: TRBV6-6; j_call: TRBJ2-5; d_call: -; clone_size: medium-sized; cdr3_nt: TGTGCCAGCGGGGTCAGGGTCGGAGAGACCCAGTACTTC; cdr3_aa: CASGVRVGETQYF
v_call: TRBV7-2; j_call: TRBJ2-4; d_call: TRBD2; clone_size: few; cdr3_nt: TGTGCCAGCAGCCGAACGGGACGGGAGGTCATTCAGTACTTC; cdr3_aa: CASSRTGREVIQYF
v_call: TRBV12-3/TRBV12-4; j_call: TRBJ1-1; d_call: -; clone_size: many; cdr3_nt: TGTGCCAGCAGGACCGGGAAGCCCACTGAAGCTTTCTTT; cdr3_aa: CASRTGKPTEAFF
v_call: TRBV5-1; j_call: TRBJ1-4; d_call: -; clone_size: many; cdr3_nt: TGCGCCAGCAGTAGTCGGTCTAATGAAAAACTGTTTTTT; cdr3_aa: CASSSRSNEKLFF
v_call: TRBV19; j_call: TRBJ2-3; d_call: TRBD2; clone_size: -; cdr3_nt: TGTGCCAGTAGTTTCTTCGGGACTAGGGATACGCAGTATTTT; cdr3_aa: CASSFFGTRDTQYF
v_call: TRBV9; j_call: TRBJ1-6; d_call: TRBD1; clone_size: -; cdr3_nt: TGTGCCAGCAGCGGGGCGGGGACAGTTAATTCACCCCTCCACTTT; cdr3_aa: CASSGAGTVNSPLHF
v_call: TRBV7-6; j_call: TRBJ2-3; d_call: TRBD2; clone_size: few; cdr3_nt: TGTGCCAGCAGCGAGGGACTAGCGGGGTCCACAGATACGCAGTATTTT; cdr3_aa: CASSEGLAGSTDTQYF
v_call: TRBV19; j_call: TRBJ1-5; d_call: -; clone_size: -; cdr3_nt: TGTGCCAGTAGTATTCGGGATCAGCCCCAGCATTTT; cdr3_aa: CASSIRDQPQHF
v_call: TRBV7-2; j_call: TRBJ2-3; d_call: -; clone_size: many; cdr3_nt: TGTGCCAGCAGCTGGGCGGGGGCCGGAGATACGCAGTATTTT; cdr3_aa: CASSWAGAGDTQYF
v_call: TRBV3-1; j_call: TRBJ1-1; d_call: -; clone_size: -; cdr3_nt: TGTGCCAGCAGCCGACCCTCCGGACACTCGAACACTGAAGCTTTCTTT; cdr3_aa: CASSRPSGHSNTEAFF
v_call: TRBV20-1; j_call: TRBJ2-7; d_call: -; clone_size: many; cdr3_nt: TGCAGTGCTAACCGGGACACTACCTACGAGCAGTACTTC; cdr3_aa: CSANRDTTYEQYF
v_call: TRBV14; j_call: TRBJ2-3; d_call: TRBD2; clone_size: -; cdr3_nt: TGTGCCAGCAGCCAACCACGAGGGCGGGGGGGCCAAGATACGCAGTATTTT; cdr3_aa: CASSQPRGRGGQDTQYF
v_call: TRBV7-8; j_call: TRBJ2-7; d_call: -; clone_size: many; cdr3_nt: TGTGCCAGCAGCTCGCCGGGGCTAGCCTACGAGCAGTACTTC; cdr3_aa: CASSSPGLAYEQYF
v_call: TRBV28; j_call: TRBJ2-3; d_call: TRBD2; clone_size: many; cdr3_nt: TGTGCCAGCAGTTCCACTAGCGGGGGGGCAGATACGCAGTATTTT; cdr3_aa: CASSSTSGGADTQYF
v_call: TRBV20-1; j_call: TRBJ2-7; d_call: TRBD2; clone_size: many; cdr3_nt: TGCAGTGCTGGGAGGCGGGGGGCCTACGAGCAGTACTTC; cdr3_aa: CSAGRRGAYEQYF